A selection of T cell receptor beta chains follows, all from one sample in a study of human T cells and chemical hapten exposure. TCRdb reprocessed the RACE reads with MiXCR, giving one entry per CDR3 protein. The sample has 180,000 or so distinct CDR3 sequences, roughly 15% seen once; the top ten hold 1.7%. This specimen was whole blood, taken in connection with sensitization to the hapten diphenylcyclopropenone (DPC). The receptors were gathered from a young woman with alopecia areata. Some clones in this sample may be carry-over from other donors' samples. CDR3s include the opening cysteine and the closing phenylalanine or tryptophan. The D gene is left open where the match is weak. For some rows the clone size is stated as once, few or many, or as a class when expanded; others skip it.

d_gene,j_gene,abundance,v_gene,CDR3nt,CDR3aa
TRBD1,TRBJ2-1,few,TRBV11-3,TGTGCCAGCAGCTTAGGACCTAAACCACAGGGGGCGGTTGAGCAGTTCTTC,CASSLGPKPQGAVEQFF
NA,TRBJ2-7,NA,TRBV4-1,TGCGCCAGCAGTCCAGGGCCGGGGTCCTACGAGCAGTACTTC,CASSPGPGSYEQYF
TRBD1,TRBJ1-1,NA,TRBV7-9,TGTGCCAGCAGCCCCTACAGGGGATCCACTGAAGCTTTCTTT,CASSPYRGSTEAFF
NA,TRBJ2-7,NA,TRBV13,TGTGCCAGCAGCTTAGGCCAGGACAGATACGAGCAGTACTTC,CASSLGQDRYEQYF
NA,TRBJ2-1,few,TRBV5-1,TGCGCCAGCAGCTTGTTGGGGGGGCGTTCCTACAATGAGCAGTTCTTC,CASSLLGGRSYNEQFF
TRBD1,TRBJ2-2,few,TRBV3-1,TGTGCCAGCAGCCCACAGGGGGCCGGCACCGGGGAGCTGTTTTTT,CASSPQGAGTGELFF
TRBD1,TRBJ2-1,many,TRBV7-8,TGTGCCAGCAGCCCCCCTATTGGGGGACAGAGCTCCTACAATGAGCAGTTCTTC,CASSPPIGGQSSYNEQFF
NA,TRBJ2-3,few,TRBV4-3,TGCGCCAGCAGCCAAGATGGGACGGCCACGCAGTATTTT,CASSQDGTATQYF
TRBD2,TRBJ2-5,many,TRBV20-1,TGCAGTGCTCTCTTCCGGGGGGGGTACCAAGAGACCCAGTACTTC,CSALFRGGYQETQYF
NA,TRBJ1-2,NA,TRBV4-3,TGCGCCAGCAGCCAAGTCGGCAGCGCCGACTATGGCTACATCTTC,CASSQVGSADYGYIF
NA,TRBJ2-3,NA,TRBV5-1,TGCGCCAGCAGCATGCGGACGGCCACAGATACGCAGTATTTT,CASSMRTATDTQYF
NA,TRBJ1-1,few,TRBV18,TGTGCCAGCTCACCACCCGTGGGCAAGGGCACTGAAGCTTTCTTT,CASSPPVGKGTEAFF
NA,TRBJ1-1,NA,TRBV7-2,TGTGCCAGCAGCCCCTGGAATAGTAACACTGAAGCTTTCTTT,CASSPWNSNTEAFF
NA,TRBJ1-1,many,TRBV7-2,TGTGCCAGCAGCTTAGATAACACTGAAGCTTTCTTT,CASSLDNTEAFF
TRBD1,TRBJ1-5,many,TRBV19,TGTGCCAGTAGTACCCGCGGGACAGCCCTTGAGCCCCAGCATTTT,CASSTRGTALEPQHF
NA,TRBJ1-2,few,TRBV29-1,TGCAGCGTATCCCATGGAAACTATGGCTACACCTTC,CSVSHGNYGYTF
NA,TRBJ2-2,many,TRBV7-3,TGTGCCAGCAGCTTACACGGGGGAGATACCGGGGAGCTGTTTTTT,CASSLHGGDTGELFF
NA,TRBJ2-7,few,TRBV20-1,TGCAGTGCTTGGACGGATACCTACGAGCAGTACTTC,CSAWTDTYEQYF
NA,TRBJ1-5,NA,TRBV11-3,TGTGCCAGCAGCCCTCGAGTTCCGCGAGACCCCAATCAGCCCCAGCATTTT,CASSPRVPRDPNQPQHF
NA,TRBJ2-3,NA,TRBV18,TGTGCCAGCTCACGAAAACAGGGTGTCGGGACAGATACGCAGTATTTT,CASSRKQGVGTDTQYF
TRBD1,TRBJ2-7,few,TRBV5-1,TGCGCCAGCAGCTTGACCTTGGACAGGGTCCACGAGCAGTACTTC,CASSLTLDRVHEQYF
TRBD1,TRBJ1-4,many,TRBV5-5,TGTGCCAGCAGCTTGTTACCGGGACAGGGTCGCGAAAAACTGTTTTTT,CASSLLPGQGREKLFF
NA,TRBJ1-1,NA,TRBV7-2,TGTGCCAGCAGCTGGGACGAATGGAACACTGAAGCTTTCTTT,CASSWDEWNTEAFF
TRBD1,TRBJ2-1,few,TRBV6-2/TRBV6-3,TGTGCCAGCAGTAACGGACAGGCTGGTGGGCAGTTCTTC,CASSNGQAGGQFF
TRBD2,TRBJ2-2,few,TRBV6-2/TRBV6-3,TGTGCCAGCAGGGACAAGGGACTAGCGGTATGGGAGCTGTTTTTT,CASRDKGLAVWELFF
NA,TRBJ1-1,NA,TRBV20-1,TGCAGTGCTAGTATGCACTTTCAACGGGCAAACACTGAAGCTTTCTTT,CSASMHFQRANTEAFF
NA,TRBJ2-3,few,TRBV27,TGTGCCAGCGGGTACCCCAGCACAGATACGCAGTATTTT,CASGYPSTDTQYF
TRBD1,TRBJ1-1,few,TRBV29-1,TGCAGCGTCCTACCTCGGGACAGGCAAACTGAAGCTTTCTTT,CSVLPRDRQTEAFF
NA,TRBJ2-3,few,TRBV19,TGTGCCAGTAGTCCCCAGGGCCGTCGACGGGGAATGACAGATACGCAGTATTTT,CASSPQGRRRGMTDTQYF
NA,TRBJ2-3,NA,TRBV5-5,TGTGCCAGCAGCTTGAACGGCTTCGACACAGATACGCAGTATTTT,CASSLNGFDTDTQYF
NA,TRBJ2-7,few,TRBV14,TGTGCCAGCAGCCCCGGCCACTACGACCCCTACGAGCAGTACTTC,CASSPGHYDPYEQYF
NA,TRBJ1-5,many,TRBV11-2,TGTGCCAGCAGCTTAGATCGGGGAGTCAATCAGCCCCAGCATTTT,CASSLDRGVNQPQHF
NA,TRBJ1-3,NA,TRBV7-2,TGTGCCAGCAGCTCCCCGAGCCCATCCAACACCATATATTTT,CASSSPSPSNTIYF
TRBD2,TRBJ2-2,few,TRBV11-2,TGTGCCAGCAGCCCGATAACAGGACTAGCCACCACCGGGGAGCTGTTTTTT,CASSPITGLATTGELFF
NA,TRBJ2-3,NA,TRBV20-1,TGCAGTGCTACTGTAGATACGCAGTATTTT,CSATVDTQYF
NA,TRBJ2-7,few,TRBV21-1,TGTGCCAGCAGCCGCCCCCTTGGACAGAGCTACGAGCAGTACTTC,CASSRPLGQSYEQYF
NA,TRBJ1-2,few,TRBV5-1,TGCGCCAGCAGCCCTCGGACAGACTACTATGGCTACACCTTC,CASSPRTDYYGYTF
NA,TRBJ1-3,many,TRBV6-6,TGTGCCAGCAGTTACTCTATGGCAGGGAGAAGCTCTGGAAACACCATATATTTT,CASSYSMAGRSSGNTIYF
NA,TRBJ1-2,NA,TRBV18,TGTGCCAGCTCACCTTTAAGCAGGGGATATGGCTACACCTTC,CASSPLSRGYGYTF
NA,TRBJ1-3,many,TRBV29-1,TGCAGCGTTGTAACATCCTACGGAAACACCATATATTTT,CSVVTSYGNTIYF
NA,TRBJ1-5,many,TRBV12-3/TRBV12-4,TGTGCCAGCAGTTCCCGACCCGGAGGCAATCAGCCCCAGCATTTT,CASSSRPGGNQPQHF
NA,TRBJ2-5,NA,TRBV19,TGTGCCAGTAGACGGGCACAGGGAGAGACCCAGTACTTC,CASRRAQGETQYF
NA,TRBJ1-1,NA,TRBV11-2,TGTGCCAGCAGCTTACTGGGAGGGCCAAACACTGAAGCTTTCTTT,CASSLLGGPNTEAFF